A single T cell receptor (beta chain) is shown here with its context. This record belongs to a study of T-cell reconstitution after alpha-beta-depleted transplantation in children. Molecular barcoding with unique molecular identifiers was used for the TCRbeta library. TCRdb reanalysed the PCR reads using MiXCR and keeps one entry per CDR3 protein. In the table there are a few hundred thousand distinct CDR3 sequences, roughly two fifths of which are singletons. The CDR3 loop spans 17 amino acids. The germline CDR1 and CDR2 sequences are SQVTM and ANQGSEA. V lost 4 bases, J lost 6 bases, and 12 bases stayed unmatched.

The source of this sequence is a girl aged 2-15 years with aplastic anemia, due to receive a stem cell transplant. The rearrangement joins TRBV29-1 to TRBJ2-1; 13 bases match TRBD2. The specimen was PBMCs, collected before TCRalphabeta/CD19-depleted stem cell transplant. The CDR3 nucleotides read TGCAGCGTTGGCCGATCGGGACTAGCGGGAATATCCAATGAGCAGTTCTTC. Translated: CSVGRSGLAGISNEQFF.